The 21 T cell receptor beta chains below all came from one sample that was sequenced in a study of technical replicates of blood from a handful of donors. Assay: immunoSEQ multiplex PCR; the TCRdb copy retains only in-frame clones and omits some. The data hold tens of thousands of clones, with under 95% observed a single time. Sequencing was done on a sample of T cells isolated from PBMCs. The origin of the receptors is a human donor in good health.

The chain combines TRBV5-1 with TRBJ2-1; 7 bases agree with TRBD2. J was trimmed by 4 bases and V by 0 bases; bases with no gene match: 7. CDR1 and CDR2 (germline): SGHRS, YFSETQ. The CDR3 consists of 16 residues. CDR3 DNA: TGCGCCAGCAGCTTGGAGGCAACGGGAGGTTACAATGAGCAGTTCTTC. Translating it yields CASSLEATGGYNEQFF.

V is TRBV2 and J is TRBJ1-5; 9 nucleotides align to TRBD1. The CDR3 extends over 18 amino acids. Losses at the gene ends were 6 bases for V and 5 bases for J; bases not matched to a gene: 17. Germline CDR1 is SNHLY and CDR2 is FYNNEI. For the CDR3, the DNA is TGTGCCAGCAGGGGAGCCGGGACAGGGAAAATTGGGGATCAGCCCCAGCATTTT. Its translation is CASRGAGTGKIGDQPQHF.

This clone was found once. The chain has TRBV11-2 and TRBJ1-1, with TRBD1 matching 9 bases. The CDR3 runs 16 residues. V gave up 6 bases and J gave up 0 bases; unmatched junction bases: 8. Germline V gene sequence: CDR1 SGHAT, CDR2 FQNNGV. The CDR3 loop reads CASRRGTGGMNTEAFF. The CDR3 bases are TGTGCCAGCAGGCGCGGAACAGGGGGCATGAACACTGAAGCTTTCTTT.

The V call is TRBV5-1, the J call TRBJ1-2; weak D call: TRBD1 (5 bases). From germline, CDR1 is SGHRS and CDR2 YFSETQ. CDR3 length: 13 amino acids. V gave up 1 base and J gave up 1 base, with 5 bases separating them. CDR3 coding DNA: TGCGCCAGCAGCTTGAGGGGTAACTATGGCTACACCTTC. As protein: CASSLRGNYGYTF.

The chain carries TRBV28 and TRBJ1-2; no definite D call. The germline V and J ends were trimmed by 8 bases and 8 bases, with 18 bases remaining between them. CDR3 length: 13 residues. The germline V gene has CDR1 MDHEN and CDR2 SYDVKM. The CDR3 region has the DNA TGTGCCAGCCTGGCTCTGGGAGTATCGGGCTACACCTTC. Protein sequence: CASLALGVSGYTF.

The chain links TRBV7-2 to TRBJ2-5; D is uncertain. The CDR3 spans 14 residues. Germline V lookup: CDR1 SGHTA, CDR2 FQGNSA. The germline V and J ends were trimmed by 1 base and 2 bases, with 8 bases remaining between them. CDR3 sequence: CASSLGLQQETQYF. The DNA for the CDR3 is TGTGCCAGCAGCTTAGGGCTGCAACAAGAGACCCAGTACTTC. The complete variable domain, with remaining parts taken from reference TRBV7-2 and TRBJ2-5, reads GAGVSQSPSNKVTEKGKDVELRCDPISGHTALYWYRQSLGQGLEFLIYFQGNSAPDKSGLPSDRFSAERTGGSVSTLTIQRTQQEDSAVYLCASSLGLQQETQYFGPGTRLLVL.

CDR3 amino acids: CASSALTGGEQYF. The CDR3 DNA sequence: TGTGCCAGCAGCGCCCTGACAGGGGGCGAGCAGTACTTC. V and J are TRBV7-3 and TRBJ2-7; TRBD1 aligns across 9 bases. V lost 5 bases and J lost 6; bases outside the gene matches: 5. Germline V gives CDR1 SGHTA, CDR2 FQGTGA. The CDR3 length is 13 residues.

This chain joins TRBV27 and TRBJ1-3, with 8 nucleotides matching TRBD1. CDR3 length: 14 amino acids. CDR1 and CDR2 (germline): MNHEY, SMNVEV (reference sequence). Trimming at V came to 5 bases and at J to 2 bases, leaving 2 bases not matched to a gene. CDR3: CASSLDRAGNTIYF. The CDR3 DNA is TGTGCCAGCAGTCTGGACAGGGCTGGAAACACCATATATTTT.

The chain carries TRBV21-1 and TRBJ2-2; TRBD2 is the table's D call, not checked against the DNA. TRBV21-1 is a pseudogene locus. The CDR3 sequence is 18 residues long. The CDR3 DNA follows: TGTGCCAGCACCCCAGGAGGAGGCACACCTGATAATACCGGGGAGCTGTTTTTT. This gives the protein CASTPGGGTPDNTGELFF.

The gene calls are TRBV11-2 and TRBJ2-7, with 9 bases matching TRBD2. The junction had 8 bases not matched to a gene; V was cut back by 7 bases and J by 4 bases. In germline, CDR1 is SGHAT, CDR2 FQNNGV. This CDR3 has 14 amino acids. CDR3 amino acids: CASNLKTSGYEQYF. The CDR3 coding sequence is TGTGCCAGCAATCTTAAGACTAGCGGATACGAGCAGTACTTC.

This chain links TRBV30 with TRBJ2-2; no reliable D call. The V gene's germline CDR1 is GTSNPN and CDR2 SVGIG (reference sequence). The CDR3 has 15 amino acids. The V and J ends lost 1 base and 4 bases respectively, with 13 bases between them. This CDR3 reads CAWSDYYRPTGELFF. The CDR3 DNA reads as TGTGCCTGGAGTGATTACTACCGGCCCACCGGGGAGCTGTTTTTT.

The V call is TRBV7-2, the J call TRBJ2-7; 11 bases map to TRBD2. The germline V gene has CDR1 SGHTA and CDR2 FQGNSA. The CDR3 is made up of 14 amino acids. V was pared by 6 bases and J by 2 bases, with 3 bases of the junction left unmatched. CDR3 bases: TGTGCCAGCAGTTCGGGACTAGCGGCCTACGAGCAGTACTTC. Translation: CASSSGLAAYEQYF.

A single count supports this clone. The rearrangement joins TRBV7-6 to TRBJ2-7; the match to TRBD1 covers 7 bases. This CDR3 region has 13 residues. Trimming took 5 bases from V and 4 from J; bases not matched to a gene: 5. Per the germline V gene, CDR1 is SGHVS and CDR2 is FNYEAQ. The CDR3 sequence is CASSTGQIYEQYF. In DNA, the CDR3 is TGTGCCAGCAGCACGGGACAGATTTACGAGCAGTACTTC. Together with reference TRBV7-6 and TRBJ2-7, the CDR3 gives the full variable domain: GAGVSQSPRYKVTKRGQDVALRCDPISGHVSLYWYRQALGQGPEFLTYFNYEAQQDKSGLPNDRFSAERPEGSISTLTIQRTEQRDSAMYRCASSTGQIYEQYFGPGTRLTVT.

The chain uses TRBV4-2 and TRBJ2-5, with TRBD1 as a possible D gene (5 bases). The V end was cut by 0 bases, the J end by 2 bases, with 16 bases between. Germline loops: CDR1 LGHNA, CDR2 YNFKEQ. The CDR3 is made up of 17 amino acids. The CDR3 bases are TGTGCCAGCAGCCAAGACTCAGGGCGGAGTTTGCAAGAGACCCAGTACTTC. Its protein is CASSQDSGRSLQETQYF.

The chain recombines TRBV13 with TRBJ2-7; the D is unclear. The V gene's germline CDR1 is PRHDT and CDR2 FYEKMQ (reference sequence). The CDR3 consists of 18 residues. V dropped 2 bases and J dropped 4 bases, with 24 bases sitting between them. CDR3 DNA: TGTGCCAGCAGCTTATTACCTCCCTTTAGTGAGACTCCTTACGAGCAGTACTTC. It codes for CASSLLPPFSETPYEQYF.

CDR3 residues: CASSSLAGGWKAETQYF. The CDR3, as DNA: TGCGCCAGCAGCTCCCTAGCGGGAGGTTGGAAGGCGGAGACCCAGTACTTC. The chain joins TRBV5-1 to TRBJ2-5, with TRBD2 matching 11 bases. CDR1 and CDR2 (germline): SGHRS, YFSETQ. This CDR3 contains 17 residues. V trimming: 3 bases; J trimming: 5 bases; junction bases outside the gene matches: 12.

The chain has TRBV10-1 and TRBJ2-1, with TRBD2 matching 8 bases. J was trimmed by 4 bases and V by 7 bases; bases with no gene match: 3. The germline CDR1 and CDR2 sequences are WNHNN and SYGVQD (reference sequence). The CDR3 runs to 13 residues. The CDR3 protein is CASTSGSYNEQFF. For the CDR3, the DNA is TGCGCCAGCACCAGCGGGAGTTACAATGAGCAGTTCTTC.

This chain links TRBV10-3 with TRBJ1-5; D is perhaps TRBD1 (6 bases). Germline V gives CDR1 ENHRY, CDR2 SYGVKD. The CDR3 totals 14 residues. The ends were cut back, 8 bases at V and 0 bases at J, with 11 bases in the middle. The CDR3 coding sequence is TGTGCCATCGCGGACAGCCATAGCAATCAGCCCCAGCATTTT. This codes for CAIADSHSNQPQHF.

This chain connects TRBV9 to TRBJ1-1; TRBD1 agrees at 7 bases. The germline V gene encodes CDR1 SGDLS and CDR2 YYNGEE. This CDR3 contains 17 residues. J lost 3 bases, V lost 3 bases, and 14 bases had no gene match. CDR3 region: CASSANSKGAADTEAFF. CDR3 in DNA: TGTGCCAGCAGCGCTAACTCGAAGGGGGCGGCGGACACTGAAGCTTTCTTT.

V is TRBV28 and J is TRBJ2-2; TRBD2 matches 8 bases. This CDR3 contains 15 residues. Germline V CDR1 and CDR2: MDHEN, SYDVKM. Trimming removed 7 bases from V and 4 bases from J; junction bases left unmatched: 8. CDR3 protein: CASKNAGGPTGELFF. As DNA, the CDR3 is TGTGCCAGCAAGAACGCGGGAGGCCCCACCGGGGAGCTGTTTTTT.

V usage is TRBV10-3 and J usage is TRBJ1-1; perhaps TRBD1 as D (6 bases). Germline CDR1 and CDR2: ENHRY and SYGVKD. V lost 6 bases and J 3 bases, leaving 17 bases between the germline ends. There are 15 residues in the CDR3. This CDR3 reads CAIRRGGGSDTEAFF. In DNA form, the CDR3 reads TGTGCCATCAGGCGAGGGGGAGGGTCGGACACTGAAGCTTTCTTT.